At least ten counts were recorded for the clone carrying this T cell receptor beta chain. The CDR3 regions of TCR beta were amplified from RNA transcripts. Researchers ran a first-round RT-PCR on the TCR CDR3 using the HTBI primer set. TCRdb re-analysed the multiplex PCR reads in MiXCR, keeping a single row per CDR3 protein. The sample has roughly 700,000 distinct CDR3 sequences; around 15% are singletons. Germline loops: CDR1 MNHEY, CDR2 SMNVEV (reference sequence). The CDR3 runs 14 residues. Germline trimming cut 6 bases from V and 6 bases from J; bases unmatched to any gene: 7. The sample comes from a study of T cells in Graves' hyperthyroidism and ophthalmopathy.

Sequenced material: blood. This TCR derives from a woman aged 18-35 years with Graves' hyperthyroidism. The chain recombines TRBV27 with TRBJ2-1, with 8 bases aligning to TRBD1. This CDR3 reads CASSFLTGVNEQFF. In DNA, the CDR3 is TGTGCCAGCAGCTTCCTGACAGGGGTCAATGAGCAGTTCTTC.